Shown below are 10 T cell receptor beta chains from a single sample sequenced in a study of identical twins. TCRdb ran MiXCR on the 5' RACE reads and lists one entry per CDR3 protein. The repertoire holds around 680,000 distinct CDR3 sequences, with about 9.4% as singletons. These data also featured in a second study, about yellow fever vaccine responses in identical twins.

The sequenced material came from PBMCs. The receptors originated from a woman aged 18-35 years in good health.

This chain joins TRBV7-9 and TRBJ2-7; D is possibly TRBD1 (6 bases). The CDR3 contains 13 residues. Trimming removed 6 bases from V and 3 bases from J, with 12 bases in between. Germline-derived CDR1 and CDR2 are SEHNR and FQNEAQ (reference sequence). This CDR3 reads CASRRGQSYEQYF. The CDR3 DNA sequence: TGTGCCAGCAGACGCGGACAGAGCTACGAGCAGTACTTC.

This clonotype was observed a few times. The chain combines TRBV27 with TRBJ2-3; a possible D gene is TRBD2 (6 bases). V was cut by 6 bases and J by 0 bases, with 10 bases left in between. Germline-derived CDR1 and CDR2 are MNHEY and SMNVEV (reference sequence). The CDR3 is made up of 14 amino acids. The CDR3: CASRLAASTDTQYF. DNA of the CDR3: TGTGCCAGCAGACTAGCTGCTAGCACAGATACGCAGTATTTT.

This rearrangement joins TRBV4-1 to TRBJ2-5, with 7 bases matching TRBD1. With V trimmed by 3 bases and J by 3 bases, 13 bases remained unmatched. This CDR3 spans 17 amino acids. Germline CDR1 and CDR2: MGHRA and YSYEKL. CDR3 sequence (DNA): TGCGCCAGCAGCCATCCAATCCGGGACAGAGTTAAAGAGACCCAGTACTTC. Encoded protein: CASSHPIRDRVKETQYF.

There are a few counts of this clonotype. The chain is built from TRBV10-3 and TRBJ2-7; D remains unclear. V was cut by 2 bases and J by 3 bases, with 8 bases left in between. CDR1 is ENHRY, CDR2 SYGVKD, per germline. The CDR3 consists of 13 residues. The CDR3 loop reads CAISEVNFYEQYF. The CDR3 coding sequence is TGTGCCATCAGTGAGGTTAACTTCTACGAGCAGTACTTC.

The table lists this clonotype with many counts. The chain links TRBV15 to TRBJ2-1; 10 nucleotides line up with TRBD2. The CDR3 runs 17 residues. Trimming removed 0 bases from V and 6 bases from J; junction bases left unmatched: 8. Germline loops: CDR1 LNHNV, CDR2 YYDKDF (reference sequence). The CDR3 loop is CATSRDRTAGGLNEQFF. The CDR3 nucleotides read TGTGCCACCAGCAGAGATCGGACAGCGGGGGGGCTCAATGAGCAGTTCTTC.

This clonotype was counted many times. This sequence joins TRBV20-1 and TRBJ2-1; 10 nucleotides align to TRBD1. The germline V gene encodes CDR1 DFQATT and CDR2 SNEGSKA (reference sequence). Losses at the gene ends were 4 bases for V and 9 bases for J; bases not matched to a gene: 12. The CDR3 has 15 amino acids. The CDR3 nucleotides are TGCAGTGCTAACGGACAGGGGGGCGATGTAGGTGAGCAGTTCTTC. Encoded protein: CSANGQGGDVGEQFF.

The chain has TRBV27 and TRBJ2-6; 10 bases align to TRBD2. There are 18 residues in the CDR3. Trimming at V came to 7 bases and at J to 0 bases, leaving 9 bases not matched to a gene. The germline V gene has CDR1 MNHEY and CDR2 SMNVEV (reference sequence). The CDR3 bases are TGTGCCAGCACCTCAATAGCGGGAGGCCCCTCTGGGGCCAACGTCCTGACTTTC. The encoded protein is CASTSIAGGPSGANVLTF.

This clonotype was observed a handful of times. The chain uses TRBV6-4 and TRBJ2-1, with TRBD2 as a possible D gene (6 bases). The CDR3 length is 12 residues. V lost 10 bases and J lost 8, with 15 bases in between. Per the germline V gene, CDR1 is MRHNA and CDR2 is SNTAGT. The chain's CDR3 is CATSWGEDEQFF. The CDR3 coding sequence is TGTGCCACCTCCTGGGGGGAGGATGAGCAGTTCTTC.

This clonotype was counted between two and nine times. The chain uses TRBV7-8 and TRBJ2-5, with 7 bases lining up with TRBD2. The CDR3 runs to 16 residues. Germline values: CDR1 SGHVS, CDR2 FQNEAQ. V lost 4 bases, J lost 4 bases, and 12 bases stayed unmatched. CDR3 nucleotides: TGTGCCAGCAGCTCCCGCGCAGCGGGGCGGGGAGAGACCCAGTACTTC. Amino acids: CASSSRAAGRGETQYF.

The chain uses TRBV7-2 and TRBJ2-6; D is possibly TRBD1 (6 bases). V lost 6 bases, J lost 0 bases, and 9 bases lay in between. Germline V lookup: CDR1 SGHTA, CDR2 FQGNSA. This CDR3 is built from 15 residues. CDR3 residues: CASRGQYSGANVLTF. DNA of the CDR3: TGTGCCAGCAGAGGACAGTACTCTGGGGCCAACGTCCTGACTTTC. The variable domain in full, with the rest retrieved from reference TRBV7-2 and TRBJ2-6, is GAGVSQSPSNKVTEKGKDVELRCDPISGHTALYWYRQSLGQGLEFLIYFQGNSAPDKSGLPSDRFSAERTGGSVSTLTIQRTQQEDSAVYLCASRGQYSGANVLTFGAGSRLTVL.